At least ten counts were recorded for the clone carrying this TCR beta chain. Its antigen is unknown. V lost 10 bases, J lost 3 bases, and 13 bases stayed unmatched. CDR3 size: 15 residues. CDR1 ENHRY and CDR2 SYGVKD come from the germline V gene. The source of the sample is a study of T-cell reconstitution after alpha-beta-depleted transplantation in children. As it was prepared, the TCRbeta library received unique molecular identifiers. TCRdb recomputed calls from the PCR reads with MiXCR, one row per CDR3 protein. Among around 180,000 distinct CDR3 sequences listed, roughly 10% were seen once. Whole-study results and caveats: Roughly two months post-transplant, alpha-beta T cells reportedly originated from several hundred graft clones that had expanded. A year post-transplant, T-cell counts and diversity derived mostly from newly produced T cells.

The J gene is TRBJ2-5, the V gene TRBV10-3, with TRBD2 identical over 8 bases. Here the sequenced sample was PBMCs, taken before TCRalphabeta/CD19-depleted stem cell transplant. This sequence was found in a boy aged 2 to 10 with acute myeloid leukemia, due to receive a stem cell transplant. The CDR3 protein is CATRHPGLGKETQYF. DNA for the CDR3: TGTGCCACCAGACACCCGGGACTAGGAAAAGAGACCCAGTACTTC.